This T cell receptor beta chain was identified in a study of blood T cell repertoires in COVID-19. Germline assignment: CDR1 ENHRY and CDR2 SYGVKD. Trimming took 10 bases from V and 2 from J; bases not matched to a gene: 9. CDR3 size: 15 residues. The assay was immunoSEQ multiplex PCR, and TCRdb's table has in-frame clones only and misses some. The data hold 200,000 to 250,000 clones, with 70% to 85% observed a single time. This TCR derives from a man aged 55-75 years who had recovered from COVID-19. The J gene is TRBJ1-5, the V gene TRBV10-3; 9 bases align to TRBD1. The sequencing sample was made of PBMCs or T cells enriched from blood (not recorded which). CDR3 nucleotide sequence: TGTGCCACGCAACAGGGGGCTCTGGGCAATCAGCCCCAGCATTTT. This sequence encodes CATQQGALGNQPQHF.